The 17 T cell receptor beta chains presented below share a single source sample, sequenced in a study of blood T cell repertoires in COVID-19. Assay: immunoSEQ multiplex PCR; the TCRdb copy retains only in-frame clones and omits some. The table has 130,000 to 150,000 clones, roughly 88% seen once; the top ten hold 1.2%. Sequencing used PBMCs or T cells enriched from blood (not recorded which). The source is a woman in her 30s with acute COVID-19.

V gene TRBV12-3 or TRBV12-4 combines with J gene TRBJ2-5; the D gene is possibly TRBD2 (5 bases). This CDR3 region has 11 residues. V lost 6 bases, J lost 5 bases, and 7 bases lay in between. CDR3 nucleotide sequence: TGTGCCAGCAGCACGGGGGAGACCCAGTACTTC. Protein product: CASSTGETQYF.

J is TRBJ2-1 and V is TRBV19; unclear D gene. V was shortened by 3 bases and J by 10 bases, with 10 bases between the two germline ends. Looked up from germline, CDR1 is LNHDA and CDR2 is SQIVND (reference sequence). CDR3 length: 12 amino acids. As DNA, the CDR3 is TGTGCCAGTAGTATCGGTCCCAGGGAGCAGTTCTTC. Translated: CASSIGPREQFF.

The chain recombines TRBV5-5 with TRBJ1-5; TRBD1 agrees at 9 bases. The CDR3 totals 15 residues. J was trimmed by 11 bases and V by 4 bases; bases with no gene match: 13. From germline, CDR1 is SGHKS and CDR2 YYEKEE (reference sequence). Written as DNA, the CDR3 is TGTGCCAGCAGCCCCGAGGGGGGACAGGGAATCTCCCAGCATTTT. This sequence encodes CASSPEGGQGISQHF.

The V gene is TRBV7-9, the J gene TRBJ2-7, with a weak D call TRBD1 (6 bases). V was clipped by 5 bases and J by 4 bases, with 9 bases between them. Germline CDR1 and CDR2: SEHNR and FQNEAQ (reference sequence). The CDR3 is 12 residues long. CDR3: CASSATGYEQYF. DNA for the CDR3: TGTGCCAGCAGCGCGACAGGTTACGAGCAGTACTTC.

This chain joins TRBV7-6 and TRBJ2-1, with no clear D. CDR1 SGHVS and CDR2 FNYEAQ come from the germline V gene. V was shortened by 1 base and J by 3 bases, with 10 bases between the two germline ends. This CDR3 contains 15 residues. CDR3 in DNA: TGTGCCAGCAGCTTAGAGCAGGCATTCTACAATGAGCAGTTCTTC. It is translated as CASSLEQAFYNEQFF.

V gene TRBV15 combines with J gene TRBJ2-2; 13 bases are a match to TRBD2. Germline lookup yields CDR1 LNHNV and CDR2 YYDKDF (reference sequence). There are 15 residues in the CDR3. The ends lost 3 bases at V and 8 bases at J; junction bases unmatched: 3. This chain's CDR3 is CATSRGTSGVGELFF. DNA for the CDR3: TGTGCCACCAGCAGGGGGACTAGCGGGGTAGGGGAGCTGTTTTTT.

This chain joins TRBV30 and TRBJ1-5; perhaps TRBD1 as D (6 bases). This CDR3 is 12 amino acids long. The germline gives CDR1 GTSNPN, CDR2 SVGIG (reference sequence). Deletions cut 4 bases from V and 8 bases from J, with 12 bases between. DNA for the CDR3: TGTGCCTGGAACAGGGACGGGGAGCCCCAGCATTTT. Residues: CAWNRDGEPQHF.

The gene calls are TRBV30 and TRBJ1-4; 7 bases agree with TRBD1. V shed 1 base and J 0 bases; nucleotides not matched to a gene: 5. This CDR3 is built from 16 residues. Germline loops: CDR1 GTSNPN, CDR2 SVGIG (reference sequence). In DNA form, the CDR3 reads TGTGCCTGGAGTGGGACAGGATACACAACTAATGAAAAACTGTTTTTT. Translated: CAWSGTGYTTNEKLFF.

The chain has TRBV7-3 and TRBJ2-1, with 9 bases lining up with TRBD2. V lost 2 bases and J lost 12; bases outside the gene matches: 8. This CDR3 spans 14 amino acids. Per germline, CDR1 SGHTA and CDR2 FQGTGA. The DNA of the CDR3 is TGTGCCAGCAGCTTAGCCTTGACTAGCGGAAGGCAGTTCTTC. Its protein product is CASSLALTSGRQFF. Looking up the rest from reference TRBV7-3 and TRBJ2-1 gives the full variable domain: GAGVSQTPSNKVTEKGKYVELRCDPISGHTALYWYRQSLGQGPEFLIYFQGTGAADDSGLPNDRFFAVRPEGSVSTLKIQRTERGDSAVYLCASSLALTSGRQFFGPGTRLTVL.

V and J are TRBV9 and TRBJ2-7, with 9 positions matching TRBD2. Germline V gene sequence: CDR1 SGDLS, CDR2 YYNGEE. The CDR3 extends over 15 amino acids. V dropped 2 bases and J dropped 6; count of bases not matched to a gene: 9. The CDR3 region is CASSVGSGGGREQYF. As DNA, the CDR3 is TGTGCCAGCAGCGTGGGTAGCGGGGGTGGCCGCGAGCAGTACTTC.

The chain carries TRBV5-6 and TRBJ2-1; the match to TRBD2 covers 7 bases. J was trimmed by 3 bases and V by 4 bases; bases with no gene match: 4. Germline V gene lookup returns CDR1 SGHDT and CDR2 YYEEEE. The CDR3 sequence is 14 residues long. This CDR3 is CASSRAGIYNEQFF. The CDR3 nucleotides read TGTGCCAGCAGCCGAGCGGGAATCTACAATGAGCAGTTCTTC. The full variable domain, rest sourced from reference TRBV5-6 and TRBJ2-1, is DAGVTQSPTHLIKTRGQQVTLRCSPKSGHDTVSWYQQALGQGPQFIFQYYEEEERQRGNFPDRFSGHQFPNYSSELNVNALLLGDSALYLCASSRAGIYNEQFFGPGTRLTVL.

This chain uses TRBV11-1 with TRBJ1-4, with D maybe TRBD1 (5 bases). V lost 4 bases to trimming and J lost 8 bases, with 20 bases between them. Germline CDR1 and CDR2: SGHAT and FQDESV (reference sequence). The CDR3 is 16 amino acids. CDR3 loop: CASSSALRSRAEKLFF. Here the CDR3 DNA reads TGTGCCAGCAGCTCGGCGCTTCGTTCCAGGGCGGAAAAACTGTTTTTT.

For the CDR3, the DNA is TGTGCCTGGAGCCTGCTAGCGGGAACGAAGACCCAGTACTTC. Translation: CAWSLLAGTKTQYF. The gene calls are TRBV30 and TRBJ2-5; 9 bases are shared with TRBD2. The CDR3 length is 14 residues. Germline V gene sequence: CDR1 GTSNPN, CDR2 SVGIG (reference sequence). J gave up 6 bases and V 3 bases, and 8 bases lay outside the gene matches.

This clone was seen only a few times. The V gene is TRBV29-1, the J gene TRBJ2-1; 9 bases are a match to TRBD1. The CDR3 runs to 14 residues. V shed 1 base, J shed 8 bases, and the junction held 6 bases outside the gene matches. Germline lookup yields CDR1 SQVTM and CDR2 ANQGSEA. CDR3 in amino acids: CSVEGGTGSDEQFF. The CDR3 region has the DNA TGCAGCGTTGAAGGAGGGACAGGGTCGGATGAGCAGTTCTTC.

This chain connects TRBV5-1 to TRBJ1-1; D possibly corresponds to TRBD1 (6 bases). CDR1 is SGHRS and CDR2 is YFSETQ in the germline V gene. The V end lost 3 bases, the J end lost 1 base, and 13 bases lay between the germline ends. The CDR3 covers 15 residues. Here the CDR3 reads CASSSQLGGNTEAFF. The CDR3, as DNA: TGCGCCAGCAGCTCACAACTAGGGGGGAACACTGAAGCTTTCTTT.

J is TRBJ1-1 and V is TRBV5-1; 7 bases align to TRBD1. The trim removed 7 bases at V and 0 bases at J, leaving 6 bases unmatched. This CDR3 comprises 14 residues. In germline, CDR1 is SGHRS, CDR2 YFSETQ. CDR3 sequence reads: CASARTGMNTEAFF. CDR3 nucleotide sequence: TGCGCCAGCGCCAGGACAGGAATGAACACTGAAGCTTTCTTT. The full variable domain, with the rest looked up from reference TRBV5-1 and TRBJ1-1, is KAGVTQTPRYLIKTRGQQVTLSCSPISGHRSVSWYQQTPGQGLQFLFEYFSETQRNKGNFPGRFSGRQFSNSRSEMNVSTLELGDSALYLCASARTGMNTEAFFGQGTRLTVV.

This chain joins TRBV15 and TRBJ1-5; 9 bases are a match to TRBD1. With V trimmed by 4 bases and J by 4 bases, 8 bases remained unmatched. This CDR3 has 16 residues. The germline V gene has CDR1 LNHNV and CDR2 YYDKDF (reference sequence). The CDR3 DNA is TGTGCCACCAGCACCTTACGACAGGGGGGGAATCAGCCCCAGCATTTT. As protein: CATSTLRQGGNQPQHF.